The 2 T cell receptor beta chains in this list originate from one sample, sequenced in a study of T-cell memory formation after mild COVID-19. Each CDR3 protein gets one entry after TCRdb re-called the 5' RACE reads with MiXCR. The sample records about 470,000 distinct CDR3 sequences, around 25% being singletons. The specimen sequenced was PBMCs or a T cell subset sorted from them (not recorded which). These receptors were obtained from an adult woman who had mild COVID-19 (a few samples of this study predate the infection). Cell type and time point are not known.

There are a few counts of this clonotype. V and J are TRBV5-1 and TRBJ2-3; possible D gene TRBD1, 6 bases. Per germline, CDR1 SGHRS and CDR2 YFSETQ. The V gene lost 4 bases and the J gene lost 2 bases, with 11 bases spanning the gap. This CDR3 comprises 14 residues. As DNA, the CDR3 is TGCGCCAGCAGCCCGGACAGTACCACAGATACGCAGTATTTT. Its translation is CASSPDSTTDTQYF.

This clonotype was counted a few times. This chain links TRBV30 with TRBJ2-7, with a weak D call TRBD2 (6 bases). The V and J ends lost 3 bases and 4 bases respectively, with 16 bases between them. CDR1 is GTSNPN and CDR2 is SVGIG in the germline V gene (reference sequence). CDR3 length: 14 residues. Here the CDR3 reads CAWRPRGAGYEQYF. The CDR3 bases are TGTGCCTGGAGACCTCGGGGCGCGGGGTACGAGCAGTACTTC.